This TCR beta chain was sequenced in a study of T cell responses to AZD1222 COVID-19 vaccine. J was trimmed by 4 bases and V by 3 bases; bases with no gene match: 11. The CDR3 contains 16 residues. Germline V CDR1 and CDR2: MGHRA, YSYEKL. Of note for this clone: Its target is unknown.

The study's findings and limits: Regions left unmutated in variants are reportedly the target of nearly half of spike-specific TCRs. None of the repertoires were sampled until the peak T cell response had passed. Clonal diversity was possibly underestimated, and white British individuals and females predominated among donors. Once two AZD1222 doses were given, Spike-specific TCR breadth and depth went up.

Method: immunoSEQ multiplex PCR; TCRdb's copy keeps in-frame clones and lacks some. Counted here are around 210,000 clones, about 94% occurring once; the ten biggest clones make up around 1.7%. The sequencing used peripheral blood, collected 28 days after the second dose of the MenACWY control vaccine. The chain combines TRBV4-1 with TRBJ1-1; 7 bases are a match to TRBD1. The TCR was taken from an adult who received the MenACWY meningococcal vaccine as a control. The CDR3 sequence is CASSHRRRGTATEAFF. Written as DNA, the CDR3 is TGCGCCAGCAGCCATCGACGGAGGGGGACAGCCACTGAAGCTTTCTTT.